The clone carrying this T cell receptor (beta chain) was seen just once. Its specificity is unknown. This specimen belongs to a study of cytomegalovirus exposure and HLA in healthy donors. Study conclusions and caveats: While the bulk of TCR sequences proved rare, some public TCRs turned up in many donors.

Repertoires were generated with immunoSEQ multiplex PCR, while TCRdb's copy carries only in-frame clones and drops some. The data show 250,000 to 350,000 clones, around 86% seen once. The V gene's germline CDR1 is SNHLY and CDR2 FYNNEI. The CDR3 has 13 residues. V was shortened by 2 bases and J by 5 bases, with 7 bases between the two germline ends. The sample comprised PBMCs. This receptor was identified in a woman under 30 in good health and CMV-seronegative. The V gene is TRBV2, the J gene TRBJ2-1, with D unclear. CDR3 region: CASSERLDNEQFF. CDR3 nucleotide sequence: TGTGCCAGCAGTGAACGACTCGACAATGAGCAGTTCTTC. The full variable domain, completed using reference TRBV2 and TRBJ2-1, is EPEVTQTPSHQVTQMGQEVILRCVPISNHLYFYWYRQILGQKVEFLVSFYNNEISEKSEIFDDQFSVERPDGSNFTLKIRSTKLEDSAMYFCASSERLDNEQFFGPGTRLTVL.